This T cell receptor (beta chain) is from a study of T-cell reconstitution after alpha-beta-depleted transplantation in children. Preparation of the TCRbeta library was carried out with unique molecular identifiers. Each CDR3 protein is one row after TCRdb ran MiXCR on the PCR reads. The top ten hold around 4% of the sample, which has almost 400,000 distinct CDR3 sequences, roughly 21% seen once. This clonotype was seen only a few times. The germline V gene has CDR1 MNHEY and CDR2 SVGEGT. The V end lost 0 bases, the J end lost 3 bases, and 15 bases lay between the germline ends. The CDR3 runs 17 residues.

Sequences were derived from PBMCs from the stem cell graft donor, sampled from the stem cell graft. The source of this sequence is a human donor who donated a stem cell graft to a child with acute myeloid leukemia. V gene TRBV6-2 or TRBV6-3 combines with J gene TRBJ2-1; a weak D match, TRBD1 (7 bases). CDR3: CASSYSPPGGLYNEQFF. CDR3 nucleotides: TGTGCCAGCAGTTACTCTCCCCCAGGGGGGCTCTACAATGAGCAGTTCTTC.